This TCR beta chain was sequenced during a study of shared T cell receptors in the human thymus. Using immunoSEQ multiplex PCR, the repertoire was profiled, and TCRdb retains in-frame clones only, with some absent. The data contain under 850,000 clones, more than 75% of them singletons. Trimming removed 5 bases at V and 5 bases at J, with 15 bases between. Germline V gives CDR1 SGHAT, CDR2 FQNNGV. CDR3 length: 14 residues. This clone was observed a single time. These records were also assigned to another study, of human thymus T cells. From that second work: Corrective surgery for congenital heart defects was being performed on the healthy Finnish infants who were the donors. Repertoires from thymus and blood appeared to show biased V and J gene usage. Related research reported highly overlapping thymic repertoires among unrelated individuals.

This receptor was identified in a boy less than two years old with a congenital heart defect. The rearrangement joins TRBV11-2 to TRBJ2-5; the D is unclear. Sequenced material: thymocytes. The CDR3 bases are TGTGCCAGCAGCCCGCACTTGTCCCCGGAGACCCAGTACTTC. Its translation is CASSPHLSPETQYF.